This T cell receptor (beta chain) was documented in a study of blood T cell repertoires in COVID-19. At the level of the study: Sites in the United States, Italy and Spain provided acute and convalescent COVID-19 samples. From T cells, B-cell-depleted T cells, or PBMCs came the material, which was cDNA or gDNA.

In the original processing: For nucleated cells, counts were estimated from reference gene primer amplification. The repertoire was sequenced with immunoSEQ multiplex PCR; TCRdb's copy has only in-frame clones and lacks some. D and trimming come from the DNA, and the V and J calls and clone size come from that table. The sample carries around 120,000 clones, around four fifths recorded once. V shed 5 bases and J 3 bases; nucleotides not matched to a gene: 6. Per germline, CDR1 LNHDA and CDR2 SQIVND (reference sequence). There are 14 residues in the CDR3. This TCR was sampled from a human donor in a cohort sampled during active COVID-19. The sample comprised peripheral blood. The chain combines TRBV19 with TRBJ2-7; the match to TRBD1 covers 8 bases. In DNA, the CDR3 is TGTGCCAGTAGTCCCCGGACAGGGTTCTACGAGCAGTACTTC. Amino acid sequence: CASSPRTGFYEQYF.